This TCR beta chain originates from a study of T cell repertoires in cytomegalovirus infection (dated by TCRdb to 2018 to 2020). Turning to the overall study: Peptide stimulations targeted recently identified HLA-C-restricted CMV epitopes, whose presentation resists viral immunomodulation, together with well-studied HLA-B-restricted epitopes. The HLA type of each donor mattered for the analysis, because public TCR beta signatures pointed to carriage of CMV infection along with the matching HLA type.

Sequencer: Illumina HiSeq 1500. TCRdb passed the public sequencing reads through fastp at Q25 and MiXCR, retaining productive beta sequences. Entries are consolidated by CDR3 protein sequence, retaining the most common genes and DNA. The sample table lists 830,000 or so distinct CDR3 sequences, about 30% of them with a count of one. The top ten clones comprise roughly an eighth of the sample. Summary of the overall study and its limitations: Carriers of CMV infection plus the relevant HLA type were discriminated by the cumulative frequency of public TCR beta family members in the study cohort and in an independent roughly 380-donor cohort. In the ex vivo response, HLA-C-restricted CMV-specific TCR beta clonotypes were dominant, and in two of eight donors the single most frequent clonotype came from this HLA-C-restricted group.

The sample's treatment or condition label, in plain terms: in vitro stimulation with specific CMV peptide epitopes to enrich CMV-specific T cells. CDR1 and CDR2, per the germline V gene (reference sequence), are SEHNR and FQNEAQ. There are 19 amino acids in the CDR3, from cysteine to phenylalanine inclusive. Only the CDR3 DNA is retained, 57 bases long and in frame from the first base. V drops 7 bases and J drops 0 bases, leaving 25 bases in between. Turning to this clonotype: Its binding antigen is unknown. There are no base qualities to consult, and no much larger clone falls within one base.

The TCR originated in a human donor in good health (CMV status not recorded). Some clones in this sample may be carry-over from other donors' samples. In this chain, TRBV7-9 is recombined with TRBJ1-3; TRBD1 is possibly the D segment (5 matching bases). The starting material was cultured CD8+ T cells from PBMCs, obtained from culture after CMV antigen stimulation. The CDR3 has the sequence CASILPADPGVNSGNTIYF. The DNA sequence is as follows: TGTGCCAGCATCCTTCCGGCGGATCCGGGGGTGAACTCTGGAAACACCATATATTTT.